This TCR beta chain was captured in a study of T cells in Graves' hyperthyroidism and ophthalmopathy. General observations from the study: A median about 7 months before onset, the model predicted ophthalmopathy. Most clonotypes that expanded in the thyroid above 0.001 also showed up in blood.

The patients, who ranged from 18 to 65 in age, presented with newly diagnosed hyperthyroidism lasting under 2 months. Fresh peripheral blood, approximately 10 ml, was the source of the PBMCs. The investigators amplified TCR beta CDR3 regions from RNA transcripts. Primed by the HTBI set, a first-round RT-PCR was run on the TCR CDR3. TCRdb re-called the multiplex PCR reads with MiXCR, one entry per CDR3 protein. The data show 75,000 to 100,000 distinct CDR3 sequences, with roughly 49% seen just once and roughly 26% held by the top ten. This clonotype has at least ten counts. Its antigen is not known. V gave up 7 bases and J gave up 6 bases; unmatched junction bases: 10. Per the germline V gene, CDR1 is LNHDA and CDR2 is SQIVND (reference sequence). CDR3 length: 14 residues.

Sequencing was performed on blood. This TCR derives from a woman aged 40 to 49 with Graves' hyperthyroidism. The chain couples TRBV19 to TRBJ2-7; 9 bases match TRBD1. The CDR3 DNA is TGTGCCAGTAATACTGGACAGGGGCCCAGCGAGCAGTACTTC. Its protein product is CASNTGQGPSEQYF.